One and the same sample provided the 32 T cell receptor beta chains below, sequenced in a study of cytomegalovirus exposure and HLA in healthy donors listed by TCRdb under 2017. The protocol used for the library was the immunoSEQ multiplex PCR assay. For the multiplex PCR, a mixture combining 60 forward primers for TCR Vbeta segments and 13 reverse primers for TCR Jbeta segments was used. TCRdb stores this immuneACCESS table with in-frame sequences only. Part of the clones is absent; in the studies checked, under half of the shortfall reflects unresolved V genes, and no reason is known for the rest. In all, the sample holds about 190,000 clones, and almost 85% of those were seen once. Approximately 0.26% of the sample goes to the ten largest clones. The sequenced sample was PBMCs. The receptor source for this set is a boy younger than 18 in good health and CMV-seronegative.

In this sample, this clone turned up once. The genes are TRBV9 and TRBJ2-5; 8 bases match TRBD1. The J call is in doubt because the DNA end fits TRBJ2-7 better. In germline, CDR1 is SGDLS, CDR2 YYNGEE. CDR3 length equals 14 residues. CDR3 loop: CASSIGQGLYEQYF. DNA for the CDR3: TGTGCCAGCAGCATCGGACAGGGCCTCTACGAGCAGTACTTC.

The chain has TRBV5-1 and TRBJ1-2; D gene unclear. This CDR3 contains 14 residues. Germline V gene lookup returns CDR1 SGHRS and CDR2 YFSETQ. V was shortened by 1 base and J by 4 bases, with 11 bases between the two germline ends. The CDR3, as DNA: TGCGCCAGCAGCTTGACGCAGGTCGGCTATGGCTACACCTTC. This translates into CASSLTQVGYGYTF.

CDR3 nucleotide sequence: TGCGCCAGCAGCCTAGCGCCGTCCGTAGGTGAGCAGTACTTC. Translation gives CASSLAPSVGEQYF. The chain links TRBV5-1 to TRBJ2-7; perhaps TRBD2 as D (6 bases). The CDR3 is made up of 14 amino acids. Germline V gene sequence: CDR1 SGHRS, CDR2 YFSETQ. V was clipped by 4 bases and J by 7 bases, with 18 bases between them.

CDR3 sequence reads: CSVGQDEGTQYF. The DNA for the CDR3 is TGCAGCGTAGGACAGGACGAGGGGACCCAGTACTTC. This chain uses TRBV29-1 with TRBJ2-5, with 7 bases aligning to TRBD1. The V and J ends lost 6 bases and 7 bases, in that order; junction bases with no gene match: 8. CDR3 length equals 12 residues. CDR1 and CDR2 from the germline V gene are SQVTM and ANQGSEA.

The chain recombines TRBV7-2 with TRBJ2-2; D might be TRBD2 (5 bases). CDR3 size: 15 residues. Trimming stripped 5 bases from V and 5 bases from J, with 15 bases between. The germline V gene has CDR1 SGHTA and CDR2 FQGNSA. In DNA, the CDR3 is TGTGCCAGCAGCCCCCTTGCGGGCCCAACCGGGGAGCTGTTTTTT. It encodes CASSPLAGPTGELFF.

The gene calls are TRBV27 and TRBJ1-1; D remains ambiguous. The CDR3 consists of 13 residues. The V end lost 3 bases, the J end lost 4 bases, and 9 bases lay between the germline ends. The V gene's germline CDR1 is MNHEY and CDR2 SMNVEV (reference sequence). The CDR3 DNA reads TGTGCCAGCAGTTTCGGGGTGACCACTGAAGCTTTCTTT. This codes for CASSFGVTTEAFF.

J is TRBJ2-7 and V is TRBV7-5; TRBD2 is the table's D call, not checked against the DNA. TRBV7-5 represents a pseudogene. This CDR3 has 16 amino acids. The CDR3: CARSLVTGKTSYEQYF. The CDR3 DNA reads as TGTGCCAGAAGCTTAGTTACGGGAAAAACCTCCTACGAGCAGTACTTC.

Here the CDR3 DNA reads TGTGCCAGCGGACCGGGACTAGCCCGCAATGAGCAGTTCTTC. This sequence encodes CASGPGLARNEQFF. The rearrangement uses TRBV6-5 and TRBJ2-1; 9 bases map to TRBD2. V was clipped by 8 bases and J by 6 bases; unmatched bases: 8. The CDR3 runs to 14 residues. From germline, CDR1 is MNHEY and CDR2 SVGAGI.

CDR3 in amino acids: CASSHTGNSPLHF. Here the CDR3 DNA reads TGTGCCAGCAGTCACACAGGGAATTCACCCCTCCACTTT. The chain links TRBV13 to TRBJ1-6; tentative D call: TRBD1 (6 bases). V was shortened by 6 bases and J by 7 bases, with 10 bases between the two germline ends. CDR1 is PRHDT, CDR2 FYEKMQ, per germline (reference sequence). This CDR3 contains 13 residues.

This clone was detected only a few times. The V and J genes are TRBV7-9 and TRBJ1-1; TRBD1 matches at 9 bases. Germline V gives CDR1 SEHNR, CDR2 FQNEAQ (reference sequence). With 3 bases clipped from V and 3 bases from J, the junction kept 2 bases outside the gene matches. The CDR3 has 14 amino acids. DNA for the CDR3: TGTGCCAGCAGCTTCACAGGGGGCTACACTGAAGCTTTCTTT. Translating it yields CASSFTGGYTEAFF.

V gene TRBV29-1 combines with J gene TRBJ2-1; D might be TRBD2 (6 bases). The CDR3 totals 14 residues. The germline gives CDR1 SQVTM, CDR2 ANQGSEA. Trimming stripped 8 bases from V and 0 bases from J, with 14 bases between. The CDR3 DNA sequence: TGCAGCATATCGGACTACCTCTCCTACAATGAGCAGTTCTTC. Translating gives CSISDYLSYNEQFF.

The genes are TRBV5-5 and TRBJ2-5, with 7 bases identical to TRBD1. V lost 0 bases to trimming and J lost 4 bases; unmatched junction nucleotides: 3. Germline-derived CDR1 and CDR2 are SGHKS and YYEKEE (reference sequence). This CDR3 has 14 amino acids. CDR3 residues: CASSLDRGRETQYF. CDR3 DNA sequence: TGTGCCAGCAGCTTGGACAGGGGAAGAGAGACCCAGTACTTC.

The V call is TRBV5-6, the J call TRBJ2-5, with 9 bases aligning to TRBD2. The J call may be wrong; the DNA end is better matched by TRBJ2-7. The CDR3 length is 14 residues. Germline CDR1 and CDR2: SGHDT and YYEEEE. This chain's CDR3 is CASNPGLARHEQYF. Written as DNA, the CDR3 is TGTGCCAGCAACCCGGGACTAGCTCGCCACGAGCAGTACTTC.

The chain carries TRBV6-1 and TRBJ2-7; the match to TRBD1 covers 9 bases. Germline V gene lookup returns CDR1 MNHNS and CDR2 SASEGT. There are 16 residues in the CDR3. Germline trimming cut 1 base from V and 0 bases from J; bases unmatched to any gene: 4. In DNA, the CDR3 is TGTGCCAGCAGTGAAGATGGGACAGGGCTCTCCTACGAGCAGTACTTC. This translates into CASSEDGTGLSYEQYF.

V and J are TRBV10-1 and TRBJ1-2, with 9 bases matching TRBD1. Unmatched junction bases numbered 1, after V lost 2 bases and J lost 6 bases. CDR1 and CDR2 from the germline V gene are WNHNN and SYGVQD (reference sequence). This CDR3 spans 13 amino acids. The CDR3 region has the DNA TGCGCCAGCAGTGAGGACAGGGGGGATGGCTACACCTTC. Amino acid sequence: CASSEDRGDGYTF.

This chain links TRBV5-8 with TRBJ1-4, with a possible D match to TRBD1 (6 bases). V was clipped by 0 bases and J by 8 bases, with 14 bases between them. CDR3 size: 15 residues. The V gene's germline CDR1 is SGHTS and CDR2 YDEGEE. The CDR3 nucleotides read TGTGCCAGCAGCTTGGAGGGGGGGCGTGTAGAAAAACTGTTTTTT. Encoded protein: CASSLEGGRVEKLFF.

This chain connects TRBV7-6 to TRBJ2-2, with a tentative D call TRBD2 (6 bases). The germline CDR1 and CDR2 sequences are SGHVS and FNYEAQ. The CDR3 sequence is 17 residues long. Between the trimmed V and J ends, which lost 5 bases and 6 bases, there was a span of 22 bases. The CDR3 region has the DNA TGTGCCAGCAGCGGACTTACAGGCGGGGCAAAGGCCGGGGAGCTGTTTTTT. It codes for CASSGLTGGAKAGELFF.

V is TRBV6-1 and J is TRBJ2-5, with 11 bases identical to TRBD2. The germline V gene has CDR1 MNHNS and CDR2 SASEGT. The CDR3 loop spans 16 amino acids. V lost 2 bases, J lost 9 bases, and 11 bases stayed unmatched. The CDR3 coding sequence is TGTGCCAGCAGTGAAATTTTCGGGCTAGCGGGAGGCGCCCAGTACTTC. Translated: CASSEIFGLAGGAQYF.

This chain uses TRBV29-1 with TRBJ1-1; perhaps TRBD1 as D (6 bases). Germline-derived CDR1 and CDR2 are SQVTM and ANQGSEA. This CDR3 spans 15 amino acids. Between the trimmed V and J ends, which lost 1 base and 2 bases, there was a span of 14 bases. CDR3 in DNA: TGCAGCGTTGAAGGACAGGATTTTCGTAACACTGAAGCTTTCTTT. As protein: CSVEGQDFRNTEAFF.

V usage is TRBV6-1 and J usage is TRBJ2-3, with D possibly being TRBD2 (5 bases). Germline V lookup: CDR1 MNHNS, CDR2 SASEGT. The CDR3 totals 15 residues. V was pared by 0 bases and J by 3 bases, with 10 bases between. The CDR3 here is CASSEAEEATDTQYF. As DNA, the CDR3 is TGTGCCAGCAGTGAAGCTGAGGAGGCGACAGATACGCAGTATTTT.

The sample holds a few counts of this clone. This rearrangement joins TRBV29-1 to TRBJ1-1; TRBD1 agrees at 8 bases. The CDR3 totals 13 residues. Trimming cost V 7 bases and J 3 bases; bases outside gene matches: 7. The V gene's germline CDR1 is SQVTM and CDR2 ANQGSEA. CDR3 sequence: CSATMTGDTEAFF. Here the CDR3 DNA reads TGCAGCGCCACCATGACAGGGGACACTGAAGCTTTCTTT. The full variable domain, its missing parts supplied by reference TRBV29-1 and TRBJ1-1, is SAVISQKPSRDICQRGTSLTIQCQVDSQVTMMFWYRQQPGQSLTLIATANQGSEATYESGFVIDKFPISRPNLTFSTLTVSNMSPEDSSIYLCSATMTGDTEAFFGQGTRLTVV.

The V and J genes are TRBV2 and TRBJ2-3; 7 nucleotides match TRBD1. CDR1 is SNHLY, CDR2 FYNNEI, per germline. The CDR3 totals 14 residues. Germline trimming cut 8 bases from V and 2 bases from J; bases unmatched to any gene: 7. This CDR3 reads CASYSTGYTDTQYF. CDR3 coding DNA: TGTGCCAGCTATTCGACAGGGTACACAGATACGCAGTATTTT.

The chain combines TRBV30 with TRBJ1-1; D is possibly TRBD1 (6 bases). Trimming removed 0 bases at V and 0 bases at J, with 8 bases between. The CDR3 runs to 14 residues. Germline V gene sequence: CDR1 GTSNPN, CDR2 SVGIG (reference sequence). CDR3 nucleotide sequence: TGTGCCTGGAGTGTCGGACAGATGAACACTGAAGCTTTCTTT. It codes for CAWSVGQMNTEAFF.

The chain carries TRBV5-6 and TRBJ2-1; 7 bases line up with TRBD2. Germline loops: CDR1 SGHDT, CDR2 YYEEEE. With V trimmed by 2 bases and J by 4 bases, 3 bases remained unmatched. This CDR3 is built from 14 residues. This CDR3 is CASSLAGPYNEQFF. CDR3 sequence (DNA): TGTGCCAGCAGCTTAGCGGGGCCTTACAATGAGCAGTTCTTC.

The CDR3 here is CASRLSYEQYF. Written as DNA, the CDR3 is TGTGCCAGCAGACTGAGCTACGAGCAGTACTTC. The V gene is TRBV11-2, the J gene TRBJ2-7; D is undetermined. This CDR3 region has 11 residues. Germline V gene lookup returns CDR1 SGHAT and CDR2 FQNNGV. The V and J ends lost 6 bases and 3 bases respectively, with 6 bases between them.

The rearrangement links TRBV29-1 to TRBJ2-1, with D possibly matching TRBD2 (6 bases). This CDR3 region has 16 residues. Trimming left V 0 bases short and J 2 bases short, with 14 bases between. Germline lookup yields CDR1 SQVTM and CDR2 ANQGSEA. In DNA, the CDR3 is TGCAGCGTTGAAGATCCAAGGGCTAGCGCCTACAATGAGCAGTTCTTC. This codes for CSVEDPRASAYNEQFF.

The chain uses TRBV7-9 and TRBJ2-1; 12 nucleotides align to TRBD2. With 5 bases clipped from V and 9 bases from J, the junction kept 8 bases outside the gene matches. The CDR3 loop spans 15 amino acids. Germline assignment: CDR1 SEHNR and CDR2 FQNEAQ (reference sequence). DNA for the CDR3: TGTGCCAGCAGCGGACCTAGCGGGGGGGTCGGTGAGCAGTTCTTC. This encodes CASSGPSGGVGEQFF.

The chain links TRBV30 to TRBJ2-1, with 8 nucleotides matching TRBD2. From germline, CDR1 is GTSNPN and CDR2 SVGIG (reference sequence). V was clipped by 6 bases and J by 4 bases; unmatched bases: 8. There are 14 residues in the CDR3. CDR3 in DNA: TGTGCCTGCCAGTTCCGGGGGGGTTACAATGAGCAGTTCTTC. This sequence encodes CACQFRGGYNEQFF.

The rearrangement joins TRBV4-1 to TRBJ1-4; D ambiguous. CDR3 length: 14 residues. Trimming removed 1 base at V and 6 bases at J, with 9 bases between. Germline V gives CDR1 MGHRA, CDR2 YSYEKL. CDR3 bases: TGCGCCAGCAGCCAAGGCACAGAATATGAAAAACTGTTTTTT. This encodes CASSQGTEYEKLFF.

The chain combines TRBV2 with TRBJ2-3; the D gene is possibly TRBD1 (6 bases). Trimming left V 7 bases short and J 0 bases short, with 17 bases between. This CDR3 comprises 16 residues. The germline V gene has CDR1 SNHLY and CDR2 FYNNEI. The CDR3 region is CASTLFRGPSTDTQYF. CDR3 nucleotide sequence: TGTGCCAGCACACTTTTCAGGGGACCGAGCACAGATACGCAGTATTTT.

The chain recombines TRBV5-1 with TRBJ2-5, with 7 bases that match TRBD2. This CDR3 has 16 residues. The germline V gene encodes CDR1 SGHRS and CDR2 YFSETQ. Losses at the gene ends were 6 bases for V and 2 bases for J; bases not matched to a gene: 13. The CDR3 sequence: CASTLGSWGGQETQYF. The CDR3 DNA is TGCGCCAGCACATTGGGATCTTGGGGGGGGCAAGAGACCCAGTACTTC. Looking up the rest from reference TRBV5-1 and TRBJ2-5 gives the full variable domain: KAGVTQTPRYLIKTRGQQVTLSCSPISGHRSVSWYQQTPGQGLQFLFEYFSETQRNKGNFPGRFSGRQFSNSRSEMNVSTLELGDSALYLCASTLGSWGGQETQYFGPGTRLLVL.

Only a few counts were recorded for this clone. This sequence joins TRBV5-1 and TRBJ2-2; 8 bases map to TRBD2. Germline V CDR1 and CDR2: SGHRS, YFSETQ. The CDR3 spans 15 residues. Trimming removed 5 bases from V and 6 bases from J; junction bases left unmatched: 9. In DNA, the CDR3 is TGCGCCAGCAGACCGGGACTAGTTATGGCCGGGGAGCTGTTTTTT. Translating gives CASRPGLVMAGELFF.